These 18 T cell receptor beta chains originate from one sample sequenced in a study of blood T cell repertoires in COVID-19. Assay used: immunoSEQ multiplex PCR; TCRdb lists only in-frame clones, some missing. The sample has 150,000 to 200,000 clones; 65% to 85% are singletons. The source material was peripheral blood. Source of these receptors: a woman in her twenties or thirties with acute or convalescent COVID-19.

The table lists this clone with a few counts. The chain recombines TRBV3-1 (or the pseudogene TRBV3-2) with TRBJ2-2; D remains unclear. Germline V gene sequence: CDR1 LGHDT, CDR2 YNNKEL (reference sequence). The CDR3 spans 14 residues. Trimming left V 1 base short and J 4 bases short, with 7 bases between. CDR3 loop: CASSQGAGTGELFF. CDR3 DNA: TGTGCCAGCAGCCAAGGGGCCGGCACCGGGGAGCTGTTTTTT.

The sample holds one count of this clone. The V and J genes are TRBV6-6 and TRBJ1-1; D is unclear. Trimming left V 2 bases short and J 8 bases short, with 12 bases between. Germline V gene data show CDR1 as MNHNY and CDR2 as SVGAGI (reference sequence). CDR3 length equals 13 residues. CDR3 protein: CASSYEVRAEAFF. Here the CDR3 DNA reads TGTGCCAGCAGTTACGAGGTAAGAGCGGAAGCTTTCTTT.

The CDR3 sequence is CASMSRGGATDTQYF. The DNA of the CDR3 is TGTGCCAGCATGTCCCGCGGGGGGGCAACAGATACGCAGTATTTT. The rearrangement uses TRBV3-1 (or the pseudogene TRBV3-2) and TRBJ2-3, with 9 bases aligning to TRBD2. The trim removed 7 bases at V and 3 bases at J, leaving 8 bases unmatched. Germline V gene lookup returns CDR1 LGHDT and CDR2 YNNKEL (reference sequence). CDR3 length equals 15 residues.

The chain carries TRBV10-3 and TRBJ2-7; a possible D gene is TRBD1 (5 bases). Germline CDR1 reads ENHRY; CDR2 reads SYGVKD. The CDR3 is 13 residues long. Trimming left V 0 bases short and J 6 bases short, with 9 bases between. The CDR3 DNA sequence: TGTGCCATCAGTGAGTCTGGGGCTCCCGAGCAGTACTTC. Its translation is CAISESGAPEQYF.

Comments on this clone: An end of the junction differs from the germline gene, which may be a read error. V and J are TRBV4-3 and TRBJ2-7, with 7 bases that match TRBD1. The CDR3 runs to 13 residues. The germline CDR1 and CDR2 sequences are LGHNA and YSLEER. The CDR3 sequence is CASSRDRGTDSDF. Here the CDR3 DNA reads TGCGCCAGCAGCCGCGATCGAGGGACAGACTCCGACTTC.

The rearrangement uses TRBV5-5 and TRBJ1-2; possible D gene TRBD1, 6 bases. The CDR3 is made up of 13 amino acids. Trimming shortened V by 5 bases and J by 3 bases, and 11 bases separated the two germline ends. Germline V lookup: CDR1 SGHKS, CDR2 YYEKEE (reference sequence). CDR3 region: CASRIQGHYGYTF. CDR3 DNA: TGTGCCAGCAGGATACAGGGTCACTATGGCTACACCTTC.

The rearrangement uses TRBV19 and TRBJ1-5, with 7 nucleotides matching TRBD1. Germline lookup yields CDR1 LNHDA and CDR2 SQIVND (reference sequence). This CDR3 has 14 amino acids. V shed 2 bases, J shed 8 bases, and the junction held 6 bases outside the gene matches. This chain's CDR3 is CASSIRAGGEPQHF. As DNA, the CDR3 is TGTGCCAGTAGTATAAGGGCAGGGGGAGAGCCCCAGCATTTT.

CDR3: CASGAGPTYEQYF. Here the CDR3 DNA reads TGCGCCAGCGGGGCGGGGCCCACCTACGAGCAGTACTTC. The chain is built from TRBV10-2 and TRBJ2-7; tentative D call: TRBD2 (6 bases). The CDR3 has 13 residues. CDR1 is WSHSY and CDR2 is SAAADI in the germline V gene. V gave up 8 bases and J gave up 2 bases, with 13 bases separating them.

This clone was seen just once. The rearrangement joins TRBV30 to TRBJ1-2; 10 bases are a match to TRBD1. The CDR3 sequence is 14 residues long. CDR1 GTSNPN and CDR2 SVGIG come from the germline V gene (reference sequence). V shed 7 bases, J shed 5 bases, and the junction held 10 bases outside the gene matches. CDR3 nucleotides: TGTGCCTACTCGGACAGGGGGGCCCGTTATGGCTACACCTTC. This translates into CAYSDRGARYGYTF.

The rearrangement uses TRBV18 and TRBJ1-2; D might be TRBD1 (5 bases). Per germline, CDR1 KGHSH and CDR2 LQKENI. The CDR3 has 17 residues. The V and J ends lost 0 bases and 1 base respectively, with 15 bases between them. The CDR3 loop reads CASSPPDGQGGNYGYTF. Here the CDR3 DNA reads TGTGCCAGCTCACCACCCGACGGGCAGGGCGGTAACTATGGCTACACCTTC.

This chain uses TRBV7-3 with TRBJ1-2, with D hard to call. Germline-derived CDR1 and CDR2 are SGHTA and FQGTGA. The length of the CDR3 is 13 residues. V was shortened by 4 bases and J by 4 bases, with 10 bases between the two germline ends. In nucleotides, the CDR3 is TGTGCCAGCAGCTATGGCAGTGGCTATGGCTACACCTTC. It encodes CASSYGSGYGYTF.

This sequence joins TRBV3-1 (or the pseudogene TRBV3-2) and TRBJ2-4; the D gene is possibly TRBD2 (5 bases). The CDR3 totals 15 residues. Between the trimmed V and J ends, which lost 4 bases and 1 base, there was a span of 11 bases. Germline lookup yields CDR1 LGHDT and CDR2 YNNKEL (reference sequence). CDR3 region: CASSRNPGAKNIQYF. In DNA, the CDR3 is TGTGCCAGCAGCCGCAATCCGGGGGCCAAAAACATTCAGTACTTC.

The chain uses TRBV19 and TRBJ1-2; D possibly corresponds to TRBD1 (6 bases). The CDR3 spans 15 residues. Trimming cost V 2 bases and J 5 bases, with 15 bases left between them. CDR1 and CDR2 (germline): LNHDA, SQIVND (reference sequence). CDR3 residues: CASSIIHREKYGYTF. CDR3 sequence (DNA): TGTGCCAGTAGTATAATCCACAGGGAAAAGTATGGCTACACCTTC.

The V call is TRBV9, the J call TRBJ2-2, with no clear D. Germline CDR1 reads SGDLS; CDR2 reads YYNGEE. Trimming took 3 bases from V and 4 from J, leaving 7 bases between them. The CDR3 covers 13 residues. CDR3 DNA: TGTGCCAGCAGCGGAACAGTCACCGGGGAGCTGTTTTTT. Amino acids: CASSGTVTGELFF.

This clone was picked up a small number of times. The genes are TRBV4-3 and TRBJ1-1, with D hard to call. CDR1 and CDR2 (germline): LGHNA, YSLEER. The V gene lost 3 bases and the J gene lost 7 bases, with 9 bases spanning the gap. The CDR3 sequence is 12 residues long. CDR3 sequence (DNA): TGCGCCAGCAGCCAGGCGGGAGGTGAAGCTTTCTTT. Its protein product is CASSQAGGEAFF.

The sample holds a few counts of this clone. This chain uses TRBV30 with TRBJ2-1; TRBD2 aligns across 15 bases. The CDR3 extends over 16 amino acids. Trimming took 1 base from V and 6 from J; bases not matched to a gene: 4. Germline V gives CDR1 GTSNPN, CDR2 SVGIG (reference sequence). CDR3 nucleotides: TGTGCCTGGAGTGGCGGACTAGCGGGAGGGCTCAATGAGCAGTTCTTC. Translation gives CAWSGGLAGGLNEQFF.

This clone was seen more than once but under ten times. The chain combines TRBV9 with TRBJ1-5; the D gene is possibly TRBD1 (6 bases). CDR1 SGDLS and CDR2 YYNGEE come from the germline V gene. V was shortened by 3 bases and J by 2 bases, with 9 bases between the two germline ends. The CDR3 spans 14 residues. CDR3 sequence: CASSAGVGNQPQHF. The CDR3 nucleotides read TGTGCCAGCAGCGCAGGGGTGGGCAATCAGCCCCAGCATTTT. Complete variable domain (other parts from reference TRBV9 and TRBJ1-5): DSGVTQTPKHLITATGQRVTLRCSPRSGDLSVYWYQQSLDQGLQFLIQYYNGEERAKGNILERFSAQQFPDLHSELNLSSLELGDSALYFCASSAGVGNQPQHFGDGTRLSIL.

This chain joins TRBV11-3 and TRBJ2-3; perhaps TRBD2 as D (7 bases). The CDR3 length is 18 residues. Per germline, CDR1 SGHNT and CDR2 YENEEA. Trimming removed 0 bases at V and 1 base at J, with 17 bases between. CDR3 protein: CASSLDSPRGRGTDTQYF. The CDR3 DNA follows: TGTGCCAGCAGCTTAGACTCCCCGAGGGGGAGGGGCACAGATACGCAGTATTTT.